This T cell receptor (beta chain) was observed in a study of shared clonotypes between healthy human individuals. The V and J ends lost 6 bases and 5 bases, in that order; junction bases with no gene match: 4. The CDR3 runs 15 residues. Germline CDR1 and CDR2: MDHEN and SYDVKM. TCRdb keeps only in-frame clones here, not all; method: immunoSEQ multiplex PCR. The table lists about 730,000 clones, 55% to 75% of them singletons. Source material: memory CD4+ T cells sorted from blood. Regarding subset: CD45RA-negative fraction. J is TRBJ2-3 and V is TRBV28, with 14 bases identical to TRBD2. The source is a woman in her 30s in good health. CDR3 residues: CASRAGLAGVDTQYF. Written as DNA, the CDR3 is TGTGCCAGCAGGGCGGGACTAGCGGGAGTAGATACGCAGTATTTT.